Listed here are 30 T cell receptor beta chains from one sample, sequenced in a study of control samples from healthy donors and cancer patients. Only in-frame clones appear in the TCRdb table, and some are missing; sequencing was by immunoSEQ multiplex PCR. The sample shows around 200,000 clones, 90% to 95% of them seen only once. Sequenced input: blood. These receptors were obtained from a young man in good health.

The V and J genes are TRBV19 and TRBJ1-3, with 7 bases lining up with TRBD1. CDR1 is LNHDA and CDR2 is SQIVND in the germline V gene (reference sequence). V lost 7 bases to trimming and J lost 5 bases; unmatched junction nucleotides: 14. This CDR3 is 16 amino acids long. CDR3 DNA sequence: TGTGCCAGTATGATGGACAGGATCACCGGCAGAAACACCATATATTTT. As protein: CASMMDRITGRNTIYF.

The chain uses TRBV10-2 and TRBJ1-1; the D gene is possibly TRBD1 (6 bases). The CDR3 sequence is 14 residues long. The V gene lost 3 bases and the J gene lost 6 bases, with 14 bases spanning the gap. Germline CDR1 and CDR2: WSHSY and SAAADI. Here the CDR3 reads CASSEGRGSAEAFF. The DNA of the CDR3 is TGCGCCAGCAGTGAAGGGAGGGGGAGTGCTGAAGCTTTCTTT.

This chain uses TRBV3-1 (or the pseudogene TRBV3-2) with TRBJ2-7; TRBD2 aligns across 7 bases. The J segment lost 2 bases and the V segment lost 5 bases, leaving 6 bases of the junction unmatched. Germline V gene data show CDR1 as LGHDT and CDR2 as YNNKEL (reference sequence). The CDR3 has 14 residues. In nucleotides, the CDR3 is TGTGCCAGCAGCAGGGAGGGACCGACCTACGAGCAGTACTTC. Amino acid sequence: CASSREGPTYEQYF.

The rearrangement uses TRBV7-6 and TRBJ2-3; TRBD2 matches at 7 bases. The CDR3 is 16 residues long. CDR1 is SGHVS and CDR2 is FNYEAQ in the germline V gene. Trimming took 1 base from V and 0 from J; bases not matched to a gene: 4. CDR3 in amino acids: CASSLVPSGSTDTQYF. CDR3 DNA: TGTGCCAGCAGCTTAGTTCCTAGCGGAAGCACAGATACGCAGTATTTT. Full variable domain (remainder filled in from reference TRBV7-6 and TRBJ2-3): GAGVSQSPRYKVTKRGQDVALRCDPISGHVSLYWYRQALGQGPEFLTYFNYEAQQDKSGLPNDRFSAERPEGSISTLTIQRTEQRDSAMYRCASSLVPSGSTDTQYFGPGTRLTVL.

This clone came up once. DNA of the CDR3: TGTGCCAGCAGTGCTACGGGACAGGAACGCGAGCAGTACTTC. Protein: CASSATGQEREQYF. This chain links TRBV6-4 with TRBJ2-7; the match to TRBD1 covers 8 bases. The CDR3 sequence is 14 residues long. V was pared by 4 bases and J by 6 bases, with 8 bases of the junction left unmatched. Germline V gene data show CDR1 as MRHNA and CDR2 as SNTAGT.

This chain joins TRBV5-6 and TRBJ1-6; TRBD1 matches at 7 bases. Trimming cost V 3 bases and J 1 base; bases outside gene matches: 4. Germline V gene data show CDR1 as SGHDT and CDR2 as YYEEEE. The CDR3 runs to 16 residues. The CDR3 DNA sequence: TGTGCCAGCAGCTACCAGGGGGGGTCCTATAATTCACCCCTCCACTTT. Its protein is CASSYQGGSYNSPLHF.

Of note for this clone: Other DNA sequences in the sample encode the same CDR3. V is TRBV5-1 and J is TRBJ2-7, with 7 positions matching TRBD1. This CDR3 is 14 amino acids long. The V gene end was trimmed by 0 bases and the J gene end by 12 bases; junction bases not matched to a gene: 12. Germline values: CDR1 SGHRS, CDR2 YFSETQ. The chain's CDR3 is CASSLGRQGVLLYF. The CDR3 nucleotides are TGCGCCAGCAGCTTGGGGCGGCAGGGGGTTCTTCTGTACTTC.

The V and J genes are TRBV6-5 and TRBJ2-7; unclear D gene. CDR3 length: 13 residues. The germline V gene encodes CDR1 MNHEY and CDR2 SVGAGI. V dropped 6 bases and J dropped 0 bases, with 9 bases sitting between them. CDR3 nucleotides: TGTGCCAGCAGCACGGGCAGCTCCTACGAGCAGTACTTC. Its protein product is CASSTGSSYEQYF.

J is TRBJ1-5 and V is TRBV9; the match to TRBD1 covers 8 bases. The germline V gene encodes CDR1 SGDLS and CDR2 YYNGEE. After removal of 4 bases from V and 6 bases from J, the junction contained 6 bases not matched to a gene. The CDR3 has 14 amino acids. The CDR3 nucleotides read TGTGCCAGCAGCTCTGGACAGGGCGGTCAGCCCCAGCATTTT. It codes for CASSSGQGGQPQHF.

This clone was recorded once. The rearrangement uses TRBV9 and TRBJ2-7; 7 bases are a match to TRBD2. There are 16 residues in the CDR3. Germline CDR1 and CDR2: SGDLS and YYNGEE. V lost 3 bases, J lost 0 bases, and 9 bases stayed unmatched. This CDR3 is CASSEGPGLNSYEQYF. DNA for the CDR3: TGTGCCAGCAGCGAGGGGCCGGGACTAAACTCCTACGAGCAGTACTTC.

The V call is TRBV6-6, the J call TRBJ2-1, with a possible D match to TRBD2 (6 bases). V was shortened by 6 bases and J by 3 bases, with 12 bases between the two germline ends. The CDR3 is 14 residues long. CDR1 and CDR2 from the germline V gene are MNHNY and SVGAGI (reference sequence). CDR3 loop: CASSPYSGYNEQFF. The CDR3 bases are TGTGCCAGCAGCCCTTATAGCGGCTACAATGAGCAGTTCTTC.

The rearrangement links TRBV2 to TRBJ1-1; D not certain. Trimming left V 4 bases short and J 0 bases short, with 12 bases between. Germline V gene sequence: CDR1 SNHLY, CDR2 FYNNEI. The CDR3 covers 15 residues. CDR3 coding DNA: TGTGCCAGCAGTGTCCTCCAAACCCTGAACACTGAAGCTTTCTTT. Protein sequence: CASSVLQTLNTEAFF.

The chain combines TRBV12-3 or TRBV12-4 with TRBJ2-1; D is unresolved. The V and J ends lost 3 bases and 5 bases respectively, with 8 bases between them. The CDR3 length is 13 residues. CDR3 in amino acids: CASSFWSDNEQFF. The CDR3 DNA follows: TGTGCCAGCAGTTTTTGGTCGGACAATGAGCAGTTCTTC.

The rearrangement links TRBV27 to TRBJ2-3; 10 nucleotides align to TRBD2. V trimming: 5 bases; J trimming: 0 bases; junction bases outside the gene matches: 5. CDR3 length: 16 amino acids. Germline loops: CDR1 MNHEY, CDR2 SMNVEV (reference sequence). In DNA, the CDR3 is TGTGCCAGCAGTCCACTAGCGGGGATTAGCACAGATACGCAGTATTTT. It is translated as CASSPLAGISTDTQYF.

The CDR3 is CASQRGGRGQPQHF. In DNA, the CDR3 is TGTGCCAGCCAGCGCGGGGGGCGCGGTCAGCCCCAGCATTTT. This chain connects TRBV6-5 to TRBJ1-5; a weak D match, TRBD1 (6 bases). CDR3 size: 14 residues. V was pared by 8 bases and J by 6 bases, with 17 bases between. Germline V gene sequence: CDR1 MNHEY, CDR2 SVGAGI.

The CDR3 loop is CAISGGQGRMNTEAFF. Written as DNA, the CDR3 is TGTGCCATCAGTGGGGGACAGGGCCGAATGAACACTGAAGCTTTCTTT. This chain connects TRBV10-3 to TRBJ1-1, with TRBD1 matching over 9 bases. CDR3 length: 16 residues. The junction had 6 bases not matched to a gene; V was cut back by 4 bases and J by 0 bases. CDR1 ENHRY and CDR2 SYGVKD come from the germline V gene.

J is TRBJ2-1 and V is TRBV5-1; D could derive from TRBD1 or TRBD2 (6 bases each). Trimming pared 4 bases from V and 3 bases from J, leaving 17 bases between. The CDR3 is 16 amino acids. Germline lookup yields CDR1 SGHRS and CDR2 YFSETQ. The CDR3 DNA follows: TGCGCCAGCAGCCAGGGGACTGACAGCCTCTACAATGAGCAGTTCTTC. Protein product: CASSQGTDSLYNEQFF. Full variable domain (remainder filled in from reference TRBV5-1 and TRBJ2-1): KAGVTQTPRYLIKTRGQQVTLSCSPISGHRSVSWYQQTPGQGLQFLFEYFSETQRNKGNFPGRFSGRQFSNSRSEMNVSTLELGDSALYLCASSQGTDSLYNEQFFGPGTRLTVL.

This CDR3 reads CASSPGTKETQYF. The DNA of the CDR3 is TGTGCCAGCTCACCCGGGACCAAAGAGACCCAGTACTTC. The chain couples TRBV18 to TRBJ2-5; TRBD1 or TRBD2 may be the D gene (5 bases each). CDR1 is KGHSH and CDR2 is LQKENI in the germline V gene. Trimming left V 3 bases short and J 3 bases short, with 8 bases between. The CDR3 is made up of 13 amino acids.

The genes are TRBV6-1 and TRBJ2-4, with D possibly TRBD2 on 5 matching bases. Germline CDR1 is MNHNS and CDR2 is SASEGT. CDR3 length: 14 residues. V lost 4 bases, J lost 3 bases, and 10 bases lay in between. DNA for the CDR3: TGTGCCAGCAGTGTAGCCGGGAACAAAAACATTCAGTACTTC. This encodes CASSVAGNKNIQYF.

This chain joins TRBV7-8 and TRBJ1-1; D might be TRBD1 (6 bases). The ends were cut back, 5 bases at V and 2 bases at J, with 12 bases in the middle. Germline V gives CDR1 SGHVS, CDR2 FQNEAQ. CDR3 size: 14 residues. The CDR3: CASSGGAVNTEAFF. The CDR3 DNA sequence: TGTGCCAGCAGCGGGGGGGCAGTCAACACTGAAGCTTTCTTT.

The V and J genes are TRBV6-5 and TRBJ2-5; the D gene could be TRBD1 or TRBD2 (7 bases each). Germline CDR1 and CDR2: MNHEY and SVGAGI. Trimming removed 6 bases from V and 4 bases from J, with 18 bases in between. This CDR3 has 15 amino acids. This CDR3 is CASRRSRGGLETQYF. For the CDR3, the DNA is TGTGCCAGCAGGAGGTCCAGGGGGGGGTTAGAGACCCAGTACTTC.

V usage is TRBV25-1 and J usage is TRBJ2-7, with 11 bases that match TRBD1. V lost 7 bases and J lost 4; bases outside the gene matches: 9. CDR3 length: 15 amino acids. CDR1 and CDR2 from the germline V gene are MGHDK and SYGVNS. In DNA form, the CDR3 reads TGTGCCAGCAAACCCTCCGGGACAGGGGGTTACGAGCAGTACTTC. Amino acids: CASKPSGTGGYEQYF.

The chain employs TRBV9 and TRBJ1-3, with 8 bases that match TRBD1. This CDR3 comprises 17 residues. Trimming cost V 0 bases and J 2 bases; bases outside gene matches: 7. The germline CDR1 and CDR2 sequences are SGDLS and YYNGEE. CDR3 nucleotides: TGTGCCAGCAGCGTAGCTACAGGGGGAGGGACTGGAAACACCATATATTTT. Its translation is CASSVATGGGTGNTIYF.

The CDR3 DNA is TGTGCCAGCAGGCGGAGTCCGGCCTACGAGCAGTACTTC. Encoded protein: CASRRSPAYEQYF. The chain uses TRBV13 and TRBJ2-7; D is ambiguous. V lost 6 bases to trimming and J lost 2 bases, with 11 bases between them. From germline, CDR1 is PRHDT and CDR2 FYEKMQ (reference sequence). This CDR3 region has 13 residues. The full variable domain, in which reference TRBV13 and TRBJ2-7 provide the parts outside the CDR3, is AAGVIQSPRHLIKEKRETATLKCYPIPRHDTVYWYQQGPGQDPQFLISFYEKMQSDKGSIPDRFSAQQFSDYHSELNMSSLELGDSALYFCASRRSPAYEQYFGPGTRLTVT.

The chain recombines TRBV20-1 with TRBJ1-2; no reliable D call. The ends were cut back, 3 bases at V and 5 bases at J, with 13 bases in the middle. This CDR3 spans 13 amino acids. CDR1 is DFQATT, CDR2 SNEGSKA, per germline (reference sequence). This CDR3 reads CSASTPNGYGYTF. The CDR3, as DNA: TGCAGTGCTAGTACACCTAACGGGTATGGCTACACCTTC.

This chain joins TRBV4-1 and TRBJ1-1; D ambiguous. Germline CDR1 and CDR2: MGHRA and YSYEKL. This CDR3 comprises 14 residues. V lost 4 bases and J lost 0, with 9 bases in between. The CDR3 loop reads CASSPLTVNTEAFF. The DNA for the CDR3 is TGCGCCAGCAGCCCCCTCACAGTGAACACTGAAGCTTTCTTT.

The chain employs TRBV7-9 and TRBJ2-7, with D unclear. Trimming took 5 bases from V and 5 from J, leaving 10 bases between them. From germline, CDR1 is SEHNR and CDR2 FQNEAQ (reference sequence). The CDR3 extends over 12 amino acids. The CDR3 spells CASSPNWDEQYF. In DNA form, the CDR3 reads TGTGCCAGCAGCCCCAATTGGGACGAGCAGTACTTC.

This sequence joins TRBV4-1 and TRBJ1-3; possible D gene TRBD1, 5 bases. The CDR3 has 16 residues. Germline V CDR1 and CDR2: MGHRA, YSYEKL. V was clipped by 1 base and J by 4 bases, with 14 bases between them. The CDR3 spells CASSQGETESGNTIYF. In DNA, the CDR3 is TGCGCCAGCAGCCAAGGGGAGACAGAATCGGGAAACACCATATATTTT.

Turning to this clone: The same CDR3 arises from other DNA sequences in this sample as well. The rearrangement joins TRBV3-1 (or the pseudogene TRBV3-2) to TRBJ1-1; 8 bases fit TRBD1. Trimming cost V 2 bases and J 5 bases; bases outside gene matches: 1. The CDR3 length is 13 residues. Germline V gene lookup returns CDR1 LGHDT and CDR2 YNNKEL (reference sequence). The CDR3 is CASSQQGATEAFF. CDR3 coding DNA: TGTGCCAGCAGCCAACAGGGGGCTACTGAAGCTTTCTTT.

The chain's CDR3 is CASSRQGGTDTQYF. The CDR3 coding sequence is TGTGCCAGCAGCCGACAGGGCGGCACAGATACGCAGTATTTT. The chain recombines TRBV3-1 (or the pseudogene TRBV3-2) with TRBJ2-3, with 7 bases that match TRBD1. J lost 1 base, V lost 4 bases, and 2 bases had no gene match. Germline V gives CDR1 LGHDT, CDR2 YNNKEL (reference sequence). This CDR3 contains 14 residues.